A selection of T cell receptor beta chains follows, all from one sample in a study of CD8+ T cells in alopecia areata. TCRdb keeps only in-frame clones here, not all; method: immunoSEQ multiplex PCR. Found here are more than 200,000 clones, 43% of them singletons; the top ten hold about 2.6%. Sequenced here: CD4+ T cells sorted from blood, sampled at approximately week 37, from a patient treated with tofacitinib. The receptors originated from a human donor with alopecia areata. The CDR3 runs from the conserved cysteine through the conserved F or W. The order of the fields is V gene, J gene, D gene, clone size, CDR3 protein, CDR3 DNA. A D gene is named only where the DNA matches it firmly. The size field is filled for only some rows; it gives once, few, many or a size class.

V gene: TRBV4-1; J gene: TRBJ2-5; D gene: -; clone size: few; CDR3 protein: CASSQVGSKETQYF; CDR3 DNA: TGCGCCAGCAGCCAAGTTGGTAGCAAAGAGACCCAGTACTTC
V gene: TRBV2; J gene: TRBJ1-5; D gene: TRBD1; clone size: -; CDR3 protein: CASSRDRGRGQPQHF; CDR3 DNA: TGTGCCAGCAGCCGGGACAGGGGGCGAGGACAGCCCCAGCATTTT
V gene: TRBV14; J gene: TRBJ2-3; D gene: -; clone size: few; CDR3 protein: CASSQDGHRQYF; CDR3 DNA: TGTGCCAGCAGCCAAGATGGGCATCGCCAGTATTTT
V gene: TRBV27; J gene: TRBJ1-2; D gene: TRBD1; clone size: -; CDR3 protein: CASSSTGGLGYTF; CDR3 DNA: TGTGCCAGCAGTTCGACAGGGGGTCTGGGCTACACCTTC
V gene: TRBV15; J gene: TRBJ2-3; D gene: TRBD2; clone size: -; CDR3 protein: CATSRTLAGGADTQYF; CDR3 DNA: TGTGCCACCAGCAGGACACTAGCGGGAGGTGCAGATACGCAGTATTTT
V gene: TRBV7-9; J gene: TRBJ1-5; D gene: -; clone size: few; CDR3 protein: CASSSPQGLGPQPQHF; CDR3 DNA: TGTGCCAGCAGCTCCCCCCAGGGCCTCGGGCCTCAGCCCCAGCATTTT
V gene: TRBV6-5; J gene: TRBJ2-3; D gene: -; clone size: -; CDR3 protein: CASRGGTLTDTQYF; CDR3 DNA: TGTGCCAGCAGGGGGGGGACACTCACAGATACGCAGTATTTT
V gene: TRBV29-1; J gene: TRBJ2-7; D gene: -; clone size: few; CDR3 protein: CSVAFAYEQYF; CDR3 DNA: TGCAGCGTTGCTTTTGCCTACGAGCAGTACTTC
V gene: TRBV20-1; J gene: TRBJ1-1; D gene: -; clone size: -; CDR3 protein: CSASDNTEAFF; CDR3 DNA: TGCAGTGCTTCGGATAACACTGAAGCTTTCTTT
V gene: TRBV19; J gene: TRBJ2-6; D gene: -; clone size: -; CDR3 protein: CASSSSPISGANVLTF; CDR3 DNA: TGTGCCAGTAGTAGTTCACCGATCTCTGGGGCCAACGTCCTGACTTTC
V gene: TRBV6-5; J gene: TRBJ2-3; D gene: -; clone size: -; CDR3 protein: CASRRGGDTQYF; CDR3 DNA: TGTGCCAGCAGGCGAGGGGGGGATACGCAGTATTTT
V gene: TRBV9; J gene: TRBJ2-5; D gene: -; clone size: few; CDR3 protein: CASSVGVGKVTETQYF; CDR3 DNA: TGTGCCAGCAGCGTAGGGGTAGGGAAGGTAACGGAGACCCAGTACTTC
V gene: TRBV5-1; J gene: TRBJ1-1; D gene: -; clone size: -; CDR3 protein: CASSSRSGRSTEAFF; CDR3 DNA: TGCGCCAGCAGCTCTCGGTCAGGGCGAAGTACTGAAGCTTTCTTT
V gene: TRBV29-1; J gene: TRBJ1-1; D gene: TRBD1; clone size: -; CDR3 protein: CSVGTGNTEAFF; CDR3 DNA: TGCAGCGTAGGGACAGGGAACACTGAAGCTTTCTTT
V gene: TRBV2; J gene: TRBJ2-7; D gene: -; clone size: -; CDR3 protein: CASSSQRATYEQYF; CDR3 DNA: TGTGCCAGCAGTTCGCAGCGGGCTACCTACGAGCAGTACTTC
V gene: TRBV5-6; J gene: TRBJ2-2; D gene: -; clone size: few; CDR3 protein: CASSWNTGLNTGELFF; CDR3 DNA: TGTGCCAGCAGCTGGAATACAGGGCTGAACACCGGGGAGCTGTTTTTT
V gene: TRBV29-1; J gene: TRBJ2-5; D gene: -; clone size: -; CDR3 protein: CSITEETQYF; CDR3 DNA: TGCAGCATCACAGAAGAGACCCAGTACTTC
V gene: TRBV7-8; J gene: TRBJ2-6; D gene: -; clone size: few; CDR3 protein: CASRLGVSGANVLTF; CDR3 DNA: TGTGCCAGCAGGTTAGGTGTCTCTGGGGCCAACGTCCTGACTTTC
V gene: TRBV18; J gene: TRBJ1-1; D gene: -; clone size: -; CDR3 protein: CASSPGGRNTEAFF; CDR3 DNA: TGTGCCAGCTCACCAGGGGGGAGGAACACTGAAGCTTTCTTT
V gene: TRBV5-6; J gene: TRBJ2-7; D gene: -; clone size: -; CDR3 protein: CASSLESYEQYF; CDR3 DNA: TGTGCCAGCAGCTTGGAGAGCTACGAGCAGTACTTC
V gene: TRBV4-1; J gene: TRBJ1-4; D gene: TRBD1; clone size: -; CDR3 protein: CASSQDQETGDASNEKLFF; CDR3 DNA: TGCGCCAGCAGCCAAGATCAGGAGACAGGGGATGCTTCTAATGAAAAACTGTTTTTT
V gene: TRBV30; J gene: TRBJ2-7; D gene: TRBD1; clone size: -; CDR3 protein: CAWSNYRGLNEQYF; CDR3 DNA: TGTGCCTGGAGTAACTACAGGGGGCTTAACGAGCAGTACTTC
V gene: TRBV11-2; J gene: TRBJ1-4; D gene: -; clone size: few; CDR3 protein: CASSSRPGQGGKLFF; CDR3 DNA: TGTGCCAGCAGCTCTCGCCCTGGGCAGGGTGGTAAGCTGTTTTTT
V gene: TRBV19; J gene: TRBJ2-2; D gene: -; clone size: -; CDR3 protein: CASSMVNTGELFF; CDR3 DNA: TGTGCCAGTAGTATGGTAAACACCGGGGAGCTGTTTTTT
V gene: TRBV29-1; J gene: TRBJ2-5; D gene: TRBD1; clone size: few; CDR3 protein: CSVELNRGDETQYF; CDR3 DNA: TGCAGCGTTGAGCTTAACAGGGGGGATGAGACCCAGTACTTC
V gene: TRBV30; J gene: TRBJ1-5; D gene: -; clone size: -; CDR3 protein: CAWSVRGVSPQHF; CDR3 DNA: TGTGCCTGGAGTGTAAGAGGGGTGTCGCCCCAGCATTTT
V gene: TRBV4-3; J gene: TRBJ2-1; D gene: TRBD2; clone size: -; CDR3 protein: CASSQDWGEGSHEQFF; CDR3 DNA: TGCGCCAGCAGCCAAGATTGGGGGGAGGGCTCGCATGAGCAGTTCTTC
V gene: TRBV29-1; J gene: TRBJ1-3; D gene: -; clone size: -; CDR3 protein: CSVRRGTGNTIYF; CDR3 DNA: TGCAGCGTGAGACGGGGGACAGGAAACACCATATATTTT